This T cell receptor (beta chain) originates from a study of blood T cell repertoires in COVID-19. Whole-study context: COVID-19 samples from acute and convalescent phases originated in the United States, Italy and Spain. T cells, B-cell-depleted T cells, or PBMCs supplied cDNA or gDNA.

In the authors' methods: Amplifying reference gene primers gave estimates of nucleated cell counts. Profiling relied on immunoSEQ multiplex PCR, and the TCRdb table lists in-frame clones only, not all of them. V and J calls and clone size follow that table, whereas D and trimming were derived from the DNA. The sample lists 250,000 to 300,000 clones, about nine tenths occurring once. The clonotype originates from a woman between 45 and 65 years old who had recovered from COVID-19. The sample was peripheral blood.

CDR3 protein: CASSSGLAGGPIWETQYF. The CDR3 DNA reads TGTGCCAGCAGCTCTGGACTAGCGGGAGGCCCCATCTGGGAGACCCAGTACTTC. J is TRBJ2-5 and V is TRBV5-6; 14 bases line up with TRBD2. The trim removed 3 bases at V and 5 bases at J, leaving 12 bases unmatched. In germline, CDR1 is SGHDT, CDR2 YYEEEE. This CDR3 has 18 amino acids.